The entry that follows covers one TCR beta chain sequence. This clonotype has just a few counts. What this receptor recognizes is not known. It has no much larger one-base neighbor in the sample; base qualities were not kept. These data are taken from a study of post-analysis software for immune sequencing data (dated by TCRdb to between 2015 and 2017). About the full investigation: Disease courses on record covered relapsing-remitting, secondary progressive and progressive-relapsing multiple sclerosis, though some patients had no subtype annotation. The patient repertoires were set against eleven to twelve previously published healthy control repertoires from donors whose ages ranged from roughly 6 to 25 years. A subset of samples was prepared in parallel using single-end sample barcoding, then pooled and co-amplified after Illumina adapter ligation. General conclusions and limits of the study: Compared with controls, multiple sclerosis patients had significantly lower normalized Chao1 diversity, a finding suggesting substantial peripheral T-cell clonal expansion. Patients showed significantly higher frequencies than controls for about 5 TRBV segments, among them TRBV5-6, TRBV5-1 and TRBV20-1. The multiple sclerosis patient group was slightly younger than the control group. Direct clustering with F measure revealed strong co-clustering of samples prepared in the same batch, which led to a batch-effect correction.

Receptors were amplified or captured by PCR. Data came from an Illumina HiSeq 2500. To reduce PCR and sequencing biases, unique molecular identifiers were built into the TCR beta cDNA libraries. Every 1 to 10 million input T cells yielded roughly 500,000 cDNA molecules, meaning each molecule approximated one T cell. Patient libraries were prepared and sequenced with the same protocol used for the earlier healthy control dataset. Samples belonging to the same batch were prepared together, multiplexed and sequenced on a shared HiSeq lane. The authors' analysis ran thus. MIGEC was used to process the raw barcoded reads, and molecular identifier groups with only a single read were discarded before consensus assembly and CDR3 extraction. Clonotype tables were post-analysed with VDJtools, normalizing diversity by down-sampling all datasets to the smallest sample size. Repertoire overlap clustering matched CDR3 amino acid but not nucleotide sequences to correct batch-related cross-sample contamination. The raw public data were reprocessed by TCRdb itself: fastp quality trimming at Q25, MiXCR clonotype calling, in-frame beta chains only. One record per CDR3 amino acid sequence lists the most common genes and DNA. The authors' filters were not applied to this entry. The sample has approximately 250,000 distinct CDR3 sequences on record, about 40% of them singletons. The ten largest clones add up to 4.5% to 5.5% of the sample.

From the cysteine through the phenylalanine, the CDR3 covers 15 amino acids. The read is trimmed to its CDR3 DNA, 45 bases read in frame from base 1. CDR1 and CDR2 (SGDLS, YYNGEE) derive from the germline V gene. V is clipped by 5 bases and J by 5 bases, and the sequence between their germline boundaries is 14 bases long. To demonstrate the VDJtools post-analysis software, TCR beta repertoires were profiled from the peripheral blood of over ten young patients with multiple sclerosis. The patients with multiple sclerosis were children and adolescents between 6 and 15 years of age. In this chain, TRBV9 is recombined with TRBJ1-6; the D gene is possibly TRBD1, with 5 bases matching. Sequenced: blood. The TCR sequence derives from a girl aged 5-17 years with multiple sclerosis. DNA sequence: TGTGCCAGCAGTGGGACGGCGTCGGATAATTCACCCCTCCACTTT. Its amino acids are CASSGTASDNSPLHF.